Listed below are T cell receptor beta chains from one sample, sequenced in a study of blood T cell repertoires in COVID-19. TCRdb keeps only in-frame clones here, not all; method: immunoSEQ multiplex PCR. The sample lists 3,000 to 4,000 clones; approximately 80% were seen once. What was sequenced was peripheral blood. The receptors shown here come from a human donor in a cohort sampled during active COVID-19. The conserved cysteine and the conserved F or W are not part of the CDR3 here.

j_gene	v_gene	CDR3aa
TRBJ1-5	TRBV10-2	ASSVGGKQPQH
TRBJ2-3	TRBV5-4	ASSPGTLSSLGQY
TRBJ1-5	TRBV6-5	ASTTAGAQH
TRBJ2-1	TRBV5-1	ASSLGTGRGALREQF
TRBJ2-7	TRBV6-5	ASKPGQGSPYEQY
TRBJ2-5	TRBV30	AWSIRQETQY
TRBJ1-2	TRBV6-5	ASRDRSGNYGYT
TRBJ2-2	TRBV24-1	ATRNPGQGATGELF
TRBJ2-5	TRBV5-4	ASSHDREETQY
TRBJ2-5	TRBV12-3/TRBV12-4	ASTLSLETQY
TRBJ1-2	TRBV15	ATSRDSAGRSYT
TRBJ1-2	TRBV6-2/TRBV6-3	ASSYSISNGYT
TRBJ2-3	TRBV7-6	ASSLSSGPTDTQY
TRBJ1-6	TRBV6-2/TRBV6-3	ASSYYTMGQSPLH
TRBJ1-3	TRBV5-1	ASSLGVGHSGNTIY
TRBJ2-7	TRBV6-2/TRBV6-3	ASSYLRGAYEQY
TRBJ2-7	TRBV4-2	ASSQNLAGGTLEQY
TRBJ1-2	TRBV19	ASLPYTGTWRGYT
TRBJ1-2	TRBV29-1	SVGGAEGYT
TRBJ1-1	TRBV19	ASTTVGQNSRSDLPF
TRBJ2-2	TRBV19	ASSITQTRTGELF
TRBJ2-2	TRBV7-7	ASSDREGSTGELF
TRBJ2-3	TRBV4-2	ASSQKAGGRTDTQY
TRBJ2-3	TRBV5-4	ASSLGRGDTDTQY
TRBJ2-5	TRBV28	ASSLLASGGDIQETQY
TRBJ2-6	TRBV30	AWSKFVGGSSGANVLT
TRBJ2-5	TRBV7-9	ASSFAGAQETQY
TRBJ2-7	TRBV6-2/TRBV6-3	ASSEAGHFYEQY
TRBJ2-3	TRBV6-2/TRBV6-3	ASSRPGLVGDTQY
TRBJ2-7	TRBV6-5	ASRKDFLSSYEQY
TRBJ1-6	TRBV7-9	ASSFPWGRGNSPLH
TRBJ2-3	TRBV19	ASSIGGHTDTQY
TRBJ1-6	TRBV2	ASSGQGANHSPLH
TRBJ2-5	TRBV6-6	ASSYSGGLGQETQY
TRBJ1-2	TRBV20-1	SAGRGGYT
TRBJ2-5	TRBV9	ASSAVSGGAQETQY
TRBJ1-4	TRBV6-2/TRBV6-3	ASSRSGANEKLF
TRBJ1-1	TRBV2	ASIREAEAF
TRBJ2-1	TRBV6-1	ASSEQASGGFYNEQF
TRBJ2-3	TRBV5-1	ASSSGGSDTQY
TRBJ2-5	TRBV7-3	ASSARGPGGLETQY
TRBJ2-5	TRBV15	ATSRDLFPTQY
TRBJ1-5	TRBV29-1	SVEETPRQPQH
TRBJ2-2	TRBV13	ASSLRYSGGTGELF
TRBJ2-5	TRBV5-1	ASSGVGTGYQETQY
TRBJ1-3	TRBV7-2	ASSLVTAGSGNTIY
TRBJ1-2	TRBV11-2	ASSFSGQGNYGYT
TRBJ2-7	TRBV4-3	ASSQDGLVSRYEQY
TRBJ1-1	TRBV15	ATSRGTGYRAF
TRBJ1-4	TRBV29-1	SVAATNEKLF
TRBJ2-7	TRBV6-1	ASSERGTPIYEQY
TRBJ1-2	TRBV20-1	SVGQLDGYT